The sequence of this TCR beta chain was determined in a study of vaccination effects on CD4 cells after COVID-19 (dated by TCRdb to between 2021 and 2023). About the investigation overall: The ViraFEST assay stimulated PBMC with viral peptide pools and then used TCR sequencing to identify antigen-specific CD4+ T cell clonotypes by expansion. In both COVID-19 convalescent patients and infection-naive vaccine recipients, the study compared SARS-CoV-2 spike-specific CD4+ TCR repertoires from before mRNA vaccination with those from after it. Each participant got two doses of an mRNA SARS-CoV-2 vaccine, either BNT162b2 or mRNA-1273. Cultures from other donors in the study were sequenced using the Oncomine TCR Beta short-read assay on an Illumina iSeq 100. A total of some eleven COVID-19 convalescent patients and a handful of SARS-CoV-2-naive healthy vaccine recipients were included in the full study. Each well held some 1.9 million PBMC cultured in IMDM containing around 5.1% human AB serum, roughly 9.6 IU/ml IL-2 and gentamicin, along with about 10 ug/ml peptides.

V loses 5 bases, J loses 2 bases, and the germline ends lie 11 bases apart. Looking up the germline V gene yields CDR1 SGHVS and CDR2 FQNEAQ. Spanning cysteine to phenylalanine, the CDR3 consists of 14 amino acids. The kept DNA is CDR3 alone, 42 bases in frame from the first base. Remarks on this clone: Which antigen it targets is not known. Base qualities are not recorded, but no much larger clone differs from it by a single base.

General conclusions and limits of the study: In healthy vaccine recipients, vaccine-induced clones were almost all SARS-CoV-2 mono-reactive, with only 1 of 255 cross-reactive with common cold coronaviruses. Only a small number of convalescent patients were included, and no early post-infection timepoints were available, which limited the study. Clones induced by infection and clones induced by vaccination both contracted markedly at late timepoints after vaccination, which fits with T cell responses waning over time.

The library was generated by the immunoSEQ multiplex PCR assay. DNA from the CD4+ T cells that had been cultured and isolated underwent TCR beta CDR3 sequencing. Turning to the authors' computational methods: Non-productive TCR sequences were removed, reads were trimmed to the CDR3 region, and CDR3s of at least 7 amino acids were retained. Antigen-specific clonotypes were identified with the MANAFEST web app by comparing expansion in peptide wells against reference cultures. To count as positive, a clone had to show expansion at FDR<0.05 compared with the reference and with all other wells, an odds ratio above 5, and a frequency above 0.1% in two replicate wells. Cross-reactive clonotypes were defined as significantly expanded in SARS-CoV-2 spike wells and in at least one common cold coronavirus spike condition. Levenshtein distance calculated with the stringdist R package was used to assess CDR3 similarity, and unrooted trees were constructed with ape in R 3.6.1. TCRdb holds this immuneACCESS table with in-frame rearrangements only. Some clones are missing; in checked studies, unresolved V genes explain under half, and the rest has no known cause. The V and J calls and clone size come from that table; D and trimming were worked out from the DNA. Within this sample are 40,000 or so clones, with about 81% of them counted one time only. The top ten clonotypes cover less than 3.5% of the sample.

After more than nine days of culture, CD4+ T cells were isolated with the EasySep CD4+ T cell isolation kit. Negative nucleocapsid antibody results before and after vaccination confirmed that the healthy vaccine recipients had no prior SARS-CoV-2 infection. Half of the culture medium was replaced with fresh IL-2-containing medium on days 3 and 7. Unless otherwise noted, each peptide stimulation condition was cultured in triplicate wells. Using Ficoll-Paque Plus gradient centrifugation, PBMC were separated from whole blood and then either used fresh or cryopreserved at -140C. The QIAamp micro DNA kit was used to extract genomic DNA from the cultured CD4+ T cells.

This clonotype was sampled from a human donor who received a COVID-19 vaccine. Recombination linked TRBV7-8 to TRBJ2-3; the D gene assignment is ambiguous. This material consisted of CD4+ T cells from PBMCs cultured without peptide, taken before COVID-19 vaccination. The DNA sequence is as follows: TGTGCCAGCAGCCTATTCAGGTTCACAGATACGCAGTATTTT. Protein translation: CASSLFRFTDTQYF.